These T cell receptor beta chains were read from a single sample in a study of human T cells and chemical hapten exposure. Via MiXCR, TCRdb re-called the RACE reads, giving one row per CDR3 protein. This sample carries fewer than 50,000 distinct CDR3 sequences, less than 9% of them seen once, and the ten largest clones take 1% to 1.5%. The sample here was whole blood, taken in connection with sensitization to the hapten diphenylcyclopropenone (DPC). The receptors come from a woman aged 50 to 60 with alopecia areata. Some clones in this sample may be carry-over from other donors' samples. Both conserved end residues are part of each CDR3. The order of the fields is clone size, D gene, J gene, V gene, CDR3 DNA, CDR3 protein. A D gene is named only where the DNA matches it firmly. A clone size is listed for some rows: how often the clone was seen (once, few, many), or a class if it is expanded.

abundance: many; d_gene: TRBD2; j_gene: TRBJ2-1; v_gene: TRBV6-2/TRBV6-3; CDR3nt: TGTGCCAGCAGTTTAGGACTAGCGGGAGGGCGTGAGCAGTTCTTC; CDR3aa: CASSLGLAGGREQFF
abundance: many; d_gene: NA; j_gene: TRBJ1-1; v_gene: TRBV11-2; CDR3nt: TGTGCCAGCAGCCTTAGAAGAGCTAGCGGAGCTTTCTTT; CDR3aa: CASSLRRASGAFF
abundance: NA; d_gene: NA; j_gene: TRBJ2-2; v_gene: TRBV9; CDR3nt: TGTGCCAGCAGCGTGGGGCTGAGCACCGGGGAGCTGTTTTTT; CDR3aa: CASSVGLSTGELFF
abundance: many; d_gene: TRBD2; j_gene: TRBJ2-2; v_gene: TRBV20-1; CDR3nt: TGCAGCGTCGGGAGGGGGGCCGGGGAGCTGTTTTTT; CDR3aa: CSVGRGAGELFF
abundance: many; d_gene: TRBD1; j_gene: TRBJ2-5; v_gene: TRBV19; CDR3nt: TGTGCCAGTAGTTCCGGGACAGGGAAGATTCAAGAGACCCAGTACTTC; CDR3aa: CASSSGTGKIQETQYF
abundance: many; d_gene: TRBD1; j_gene: TRBJ2-2; v_gene: TRBV12-3/TRBV12-4; CDR3nt: TGTGCCAGCAGTGGGGGGACAGGGCGGGTTACCGGGGAGCTGTTTTTT; CDR3aa: CASSGGTGRVTGELFF
abundance: NA; d_gene: NA; j_gene: TRBJ1-1; v_gene: TRBV3-1; CDR3nt: TGTGCCAGCAGCCAACGGTATCCCTCTGAAGCTTTCTTT; CDR3aa: CASSQRYPSEAFF
abundance: many; d_gene: TRBD1; j_gene: TRBJ2-1; v_gene: TRBV4-2; CDR3nt: TGTGCCAGCAGCCAAAGGACAGGGGCATCCTACAATGAGCAGTTCTTC; CDR3aa: CASSQRTGASYNEQFF
abundance: NA; d_gene: NA; j_gene: TRBJ2-3; v_gene: TRBV28; CDR3nt: TGTGCCAGCAGTTTGACTTCCACAGATACGCAGTATTTT; CDR3aa: CASSLTSTDTQYF
abundance: many; d_gene: NA; j_gene: TRBJ2-5; v_gene: TRBV18; CDR3nt: TGTGCCAGCGGGGGGAAAGGAGGCCGCCAAGAGACCCAGTACTTC; CDR3aa: CASGGKGGRQETQYF
abundance: few; d_gene: TRBD2; j_gene: TRBJ2-1; v_gene: TRBV29-1; CDR3nt: TGCAGCGTTGGTATAGCGGGAGTGGGTGAGCAGTTCTTC; CDR3aa: CSVGIAGVGEQFF
abundance: many; d_gene: NA; j_gene: TRBJ1-5; v_gene: TRBV10-2; CDR3nt: TGCGCCAGCAGGAAACAAGGACGTAACAATCAGCCCCAGCATTTT; CDR3aa: CASRKQGRNNQPQHF
abundance: medium-sized; d_gene: NA; j_gene: TRBJ2-3; v_gene: TRBV18; CDR3nt: TGTGCCAGCTCACCGGGCACAGATACGCAGTATTTT; CDR3aa: CASSPGTDTQYF
abundance: many; d_gene: TRBD2; j_gene: TRBJ2-5; v_gene: TRBV12-3/TRBV12-4; CDR3nt: TGTGCCAGCGGGACTAGCGAGGAGACCCAGTACTTC; CDR3aa: CASGTSEETQYF
abundance: many; d_gene: NA; j_gene: TRBJ2-2; v_gene: TRBV6-4; CDR3nt: TGTGCCAGCGGAGCCCTCGAGGGGACCGGGGAGCTGTTTTTT; CDR3aa: CASGALEGTGELFF
abundance: many; d_gene: NA; j_gene: TRBJ2-3; v_gene: TRBV20-1; CDR3nt: TGCAGTGCTAGAGCGCCTAGAAGCACAGATACGCAGTATTTT; CDR3aa: CSARAPRSTDTQYF
abundance: NA; d_gene: NA; j_gene: TRBJ2-5; v_gene: TRBV20-1; CDR3nt: TGCAGTGCTAGAGATCGGCTAGCGCTAGGCCTGGCCCAGTACTTC; CDR3aa: CSARDRLALGLAQYF
abundance: many; d_gene: NA; j_gene: TRBJ1-4; v_gene: TRBV5-1; CDR3nt: TGCGCCAGCAGCTTGAGAGTGGACCATGAAAAACTGTTTTTT; CDR3aa: CASSLRVDHEKLFF
abundance: many; d_gene: NA; j_gene: TRBJ2-6; v_gene: TRBV29-1; CDR3nt: TGCAGCGTCGGGTACACGGGACGTGGGGCCAACGTCCTGACTTTC; CDR3aa: CSVGYTGRGANVLTF
abundance: many; d_gene: NA; j_gene: TRBJ2-1; v_gene: TRBV5-1; CDR3nt: TGCGCCAGCAGCTTGGCCGCGTCGGCCTCCTACAATGAGCAGTTCTTC; CDR3aa: CASSLAASASYNEQFF
abundance: medium-sized; d_gene: TRBD1; j_gene: TRBJ2-4; v_gene: TRBV19; CDR3nt: TGTGCCAGTAGTCCCGGACAGGGACTAGCCAAAAACATTCAGTACTTC; CDR3aa: CASSPGQGLAKNIQYF
abundance: many; d_gene: NA; j_gene: TRBJ2-4; v_gene: TRBV5-6; CDR3nt: TGTGCCAGCAGCTCTGGACGCGCGACCTACAAAAACATTCAGTACTTC; CDR3aa: CASSSGRATYKNIQYF
abundance: few; d_gene: TRBD2; j_gene: TRBJ2-1; v_gene: TRBV6-6; CDR3nt: TGTGCCAGCAGTTCTGGGACTAGCGGGAGCAATGAGCAGTTCTTC; CDR3aa: CASSSGTSGSNEQFF
abundance: many; d_gene: NA; j_gene: TRBJ2-3; v_gene: TRBV11-2; CDR3nt: TGTGCCAGCAGCCCGGACGGCAGGGGTAGCACAGATACGCAGTATTTT; CDR3aa: CASSPDGRGSTDTQYF
abundance: NA; d_gene: NA; j_gene: TRBJ1-6; v_gene: TRBV4-1; CDR3nt: TGCGCCAGCAGCCAAGAGAGTCGAGGGGAATTCTCACCCCTCCACTTT; CDR3aa: CASSQESRGEFSPLHF
abundance: many; d_gene: TRBD1; j_gene: TRBJ2-5; v_gene: TRBV29-1; CDR3nt: TGCAGCGTTCTATCCGGGACAGGGTTCCAAGAGACCCAGTACTTC; CDR3aa: CSVLSGTGFQETQYF
abundance: many; d_gene: TRBD1; j_gene: TRBJ1-1; v_gene: TRBV7-9; CDR3nt: TGTGCCAGCAGCTCGACAGGGGGGAACACTGAAGCTTTCTTT; CDR3aa: CASSSTGGNTEAFF
abundance: few; d_gene: NA; j_gene: TRBJ2-5; v_gene: TRBV28; CDR3nt: TGTGCCAGCAGTTTCAGTACAGCGGGTTCCCCCATCCAAGAGACCCAGTACTTC; CDR3aa: CASSFSTAGSPIQETQYF
abundance: many; d_gene: TRBD1; j_gene: TRBJ1-2; v_gene: TRBV18; CDR3nt: TGTGCCAGCTCACCGATGACAGGGACTTACTATGGCTACACCTTC; CDR3aa: CASSPMTGTYYGYTF
abundance: NA; d_gene: NA; j_gene: TRBJ1-5; v_gene: TRBV9; CDR3nt: TGTGCCAGCAGCGTAGCCGGGGGGCCTCAGCCCCAGCATTTT; CDR3aa: CASSVAGGPQPQHF